These T cell receptor beta chains were read from a single sample in a study of technical replicates of blood from a few donors. TCRdb's table, derived via immunoSEQ multiplex PCR, lists solely in-frame clones and lacks some. The sample includes over 75,000 clones, more than 90% seen only once; the top ten take about 0.21%. Material: T cells isolated from PBMCs. All receptors derive from a human donor in good health. Both conserved end residues are part of each CDR3. Each record gives: V gene, D gene, clone size, J gene, CDR3 protein, CDR3 DNA. The D gene is left open where the match is weak. For some rows the clone size is stated as once, few or many, or as a class when expanded; others skip it.

>TRBV9|TRBD1|.|TRBJ2-1
CASSEQGGTGIYNEQFF
TGTGCCAGCAGCGAACAGGGAGGGACAGGGATCTACAATGAGCAGTTCTTC
>TRBV6-4|.|.|TRBJ2-3
CASSLEFTDTQYF
TGTGCCAGCAGTCTGGAGTTCACAGATACGCAGTATTTT
>TRBV11-2|TRBD2|.|TRBJ2-1
CASRTGTSVYNEQFF
TGTGCCAGCAGAACCGGGACTAGCGTATACAATGAGCAGTTCTTC
>TRBV4-1|TRBD1|.|TRBJ1-5
CASSQESGTGGGPQHF
TGCGCCAGCAGCCAAGAATCAGGGACAGGCGGCGGGCCCCAGCATTTT
>TRBV6-4|.|.|TRBJ1-1
CASRDTKGTGFITEAFF
TGTGCCAGCAGGGACACTAAAGGGACTGGGTTTATCACTGAAGCTTTCTTT
>TRBV30|.|.|TRBJ1-2
CAWFGNTGLGYGYTF
TGTGCCTGGTTTGGAAATACAGGCCTCGGCTATGGCTACACCTTC
>TRBV10-3|.|.|TRBJ1-3
CAIRPFRADTIYF
TGTGCCATCAGACCCTTCAGGGCTGACACCATATATTTT
>TRBV11-3|.|.|TRBJ1-2
CASSLGTYGSPMDGYTF
TGTGCCAGCAGCTTAGGGACTTATGGGAGTCCCATGGATGGCTACACCTTC
>TRBV27|TRBD2|.|TRBJ2-3
CASSLSGGLAGPAGTQYF
TGTGCCAGCAGTTTATCGGGAGGACTAGCGGGCCCCGCAGGAACGCAGTATTTT
>TRBV5-6|TRBD2|.|TRBJ2-1
CASSLDATSGIDNEQFF
TGTGCCAGCAGCTTGGATGCTACCAGCGGGATCGACAATGAGCAGTTCTTC
>TRBV30|TRBD2|.|TRBJ2-1
CAGSGRGGTYNEQFF
TGTGCGGGGTCCGGGCGGGGGGGTACATACAATGAGCAGTTCTTC
>TRBV6-5|TRBD2|.|TRBJ2-3
CASRLAGDEDTQYF
TGTGCCAGCAGACTAGCGGGGGATGAAGATACGCAGTATTTT
>TRBV4-2|.|.|TRBJ1-5
CASSQEILGNQPQHF
TGTGCCAGCAGCCAAGAGATCTTAGGCAATCAGCCCCAGCATTTT
>TRBV10-1|TRBD1|.|TRBJ2-7
CASSSDRGLYEQYF
TGCGCCAGCAGTTCTGACAGGGGGCTTTACGAGCAGTACTTC
>TRBV11-2|.|.|TRBJ2-4
CASTPQENIQYF
TGTGCCAGCACTCCCCAGGAAAACATTCAGTACTTC
>TRBV4-1|TRBD2|.|TRBJ2-1
CASSQKREGPYNEQFF
TGCGCCAGCAGCCAAAAGCGGGAGGGCCCCTACAATGAGCAGTTCTTC
>TRBV10-1|TRBD1|.|TRBJ1-5
CASSDRGNQPQHF
TGCGCCAGCAGCGACAGGGGCAATCAGCCCCAGCATTTT
>TRBV18|.|.|TRBJ1-2
CASSPRKSDGYTF
TGTGCCAGCTCACCGAGAAAGAGCGATGGCTACACCTTC
>TRBV5-4|TRBD2|.|TRBJ2-1
CASSSAGSGSFREQFF
TGTGCCAGCAGCTCGGCGGGTAGCGGGAGTTTTCGCGAGCAGTTCTTC
>TRBV25-1|.|once|TRBJ2-2
CASSELRRSSGLFF
TGTGCCAGCAGTGAATTACGGCGGAGCTCCGGGCTGTTTTTT
>TRBV7-9|TRBD1|.|TRBJ1-2
CASSSHRATGDGYTF
TGTGCCAGCAGCTCACACCGGGCGACAGGGGATGGCTACACCTTC
>TRBV5-4|TRBD1|.|TRBJ1-3
CASSPGQISSSGNTIYF
TGTGCCAGCAGCCCGGGACAGATCTCTTCCTCTGGAAACACCATATATTTT
>TRBV10-1|TRBD2|.|TRBJ2-1
CASSGGYNEQFF
TGCGCCAGCAGCGGGGGGTACAATGAGCAGTTCTTC
>TRBV5-4|.|.|TRBJ1-2
CASSFSGGFYGYTF
TGTGCCAGCAGCTTCTCTGGGGGGTTCTATGGCTACACCTTC
>TRBV14|.|.|TRBJ1-2
CASSLGTGFWYGYTF
TGTGCCAGCAGCCTAGGTACAGGGTTTTGGTATGGCTACACCTTC
>TRBV18|TRBD2|once|TRBJ2-1
CASSPPKTSGRDYNEQFF
TGTGCCAGCTCACCACCTAAGACTAGCGGGAGAGATTACAATGAGCAGTTCTTC
>TRBV6-5|.|.|TRBJ1-5
CASSYGDNQPQHF
TGTGCCAGCAGTTACGGAGATAATCAGCCCCAGCATTTT
>TRBV27|.|.|TRBJ2-7
CASSSPMGGAYYEQYF
TGTGCCAGCAGTTCTCCAATGGGGGGGGCCTACTACGAGCAGTACTTC
>TRBV5-4|TRBD2|.|TRBJ2-7
CASSPGLAGKYEQYF
TGTGCCAGCAGCCCCGGTCTAGCGGGAAAGTACGAGCAGTACTTC
>TRBV30|.|.|TRBJ1-6
CAWSGVVDSPLHF
TGTGCCTGGAGTGGAGTAGTGGATTCACCCCTCCACTTT
>TRBV6-5|.|few|TRBJ1-1
CASRTQSTEAFF
TGTGCCAGCAGAACACAGTCTACTGAAGCTTTCTTT
>TRBV27|.|.|TRBJ2-1
CASSTGSANEQFF
TGTGCCAGCAGTACAGGGTCCGCCAATGAGCAGTTCTTC
>TRBV7-9|.|.|TRBJ2-5
CASSLYTGVGETQYF
TGTGCCAGCAGCTTATACACGGGAGTGGGCGAGACCCAGTACTTC
>TRBV7-8|.|.|TRBJ1-1
CASSLMAGDRSTEAFF
TGTGCCAGCAGCTTGATGGCAGGGGATCGGTCCACTGAAGCTTTCTTT
>TRBV7-9|TRBD2|.|TRBJ2-1
CASSSRTSGSYNEQFF
TGTGCCAGCAGCTCCCGGACTAGCGGGAGTTACAATGAGCAGTTCTTC
>TRBV5-1|.|.|TRBJ2-1
CASSRGSVYNEQFF
TGCGCCAGCAGCCGAGGATCTGTCTACAATGAGCAGTTCTTC